The clone carrying this TCR beta chain was picked up many times. Its antigen is currently unknown. Unique molecular identifiers were built into the TCRbeta library. TCRdb reprocessed the PCR reads with MiXCR, giving one entry per CDR3 protein. The table records around 210,000 distinct CDR3 sequences, about 7% of them present only once. This sample stems from a study of T-cell reconstitution after alpha-beta-depleted transplantation in children. Study-level points and caveats: For some patients, TCRbeta diversity was high at day 60 because of recipient T cells and thymic progenitors that survived. Several hundred expanded graft clones reportedly supplied alpha-beta T cells about two months after transplant. Among T cells one year after transplant, newly produced cells accounted for most counts and diversity.

Trimming removed 3 bases from V and 4 bases from J, with 19 bases in between. This CDR3 region has 17 residues. The starting material was PBMCs, obtained before TCRalphabeta/CD19-depleted stem cell transplant. J is TRBJ2-1 and V is TRBV12-3 or TRBV12-4; no firm D call. This TCR was sampled from a boy younger than 10 with acute lymphoblastic leukemia, due to receive a stem cell transplant. Here the CDR3 reads CASSLVSSRILYNEQFF. In nucleotides, the CDR3 is TGTGCCAGCAGTTTGGTGTCCTCCCGAATCTTGTACAATGAGCAGTTCTTC.